The entry that follows covers one TCR beta chain sequence. Its target is unknown. Authors' data handling: After removing out-of-frame reads, around 2.2 million distinct TCRbeta sequences remained. TCRdb's copy holds only in-frame clones and misses some; the assay was immunoSEQ multiplex PCR. V, J and clone size are taken as reported in that table, and D and trimming were inferred from the DNA itself. The profile shows tens of thousands of clones, around 80% of them singletons. This record belongs to a study of memory CD4+ T cells and cytomegalovirus serostatus. Study-level findings and limits: Of under 200 reported CMV TCRbeta sequences, some 67 were found in memory CD4+ repertoires.

The sort gate was single viable CD3+CD4+CD8-CD45RO+ cells for memory CD4+ T cells. After thawing, CD4+ T cells were positively selected. The sequence was obtained from an adult in good health and CMV-seronegative. Sequencing input: memory CD4+ T cells from blood.

CDR3: CASSPGLRHGQFF. CDR3 DNA: TGTGCCAGCAGCCCGGGACTCCGACATGGGCAGTTCTTC. V and J are TRBV7-9 and TRBJ2-1; TRBD2 is a possible D gene (6 bases). This CDR3 comprises 13 residues. Trimming removed 5 bases from V and 12 bases from J, with 17 bases in between. Germline CDR1 reads SEHNR; CDR2 reads FQNEAQ (reference sequence).